This entry describes one T cell receptor beta chain. What it binds is unknown. This sample was taken from a study of cytomegalovirus exposure and HLA in healthy donors. The study, taken as a whole, reports: Compared with the roughly 700-donor mean, an Asian-associated ancestry cluster reportedly had fewer N-insertions, according to a later analysis. TCR association rates varied by HLA locus in a later analysis, with DRB1 highest and HLA-C lowest. Among the most significant clusters, several appeared linked to common viral pathogens in a later analysis. Highly shared sequence variants in one cluster were likely a sequencing artifact.

CDR3 size: 14 residues. The germline gives CDR1 MNHNS, CDR2 SASEGT. Trimming removed 6 bases from V and 6 bases from J, with 15 bases in between. The PCR ran on 60 Vbeta and 13 Jbeta primers. Data came from immunoSEQ multiplex PCR; TCRdb stores just in-frame clones and leaves some out. The sample lists 160,000 or so clones, roughly 79% occurring once. The TCR was taken from a woman younger than 30 in good health and CMV-seropositive. The chain has TRBV6-1 and TRBJ2-1; D is possibly TRBD1 (6 bases). Input material: PBMCs. The CDR3 DNA is TGTGCCAGCAGCCTACAGGGATGGAGCAATGAGCAGTTCTTC. It encodes CASSLQGWSNEQFF.